A single sample is the source of the 5 T cell receptor beta chains below, sequenced in a study of blood T cells in healthy people across ages. Combining a sample-barcoded 5' primer with a J-beta primer mix, a second PCR ran for roughly 7 to 12 cycles. TCRdb ran MiXCR on the 5' RACE reads and lists one entry per CDR3 protein. The sample gives 780,000 or so distinct CDR3 sequences, approximately 25% of which show up once; approximately 3.7% is in the top ten. These sequences were also reported in another study, on T cells of mothers and their children.

The specimen was blood. These receptors came from a boy aged 10-17 years in good health.

This clonotype was seen many times. The chain has TRBV10-3 and TRBJ2-1; D is possibly TRBD1 or TRBD2 (5 bases each). V was pared by 0 bases and J by 0 bases, with 12 bases between. This CDR3 has 17 amino acids. The germline gives CDR1 ENHRY, CDR2 SYGVKD. The CDR3 sequence: CAISESRGSYSYNEQFF. The CDR3 DNA follows: TGTGCCATCAGTGAGTCGAGGGGAAGTTACTCCTACAATGAGCAGTTCTTC.

This clonotype was detected a few times. This chain links TRBV6-5 with TRBJ1-1, with no clear D. This CDR3 has 16 residues. The V gene lost 3 bases and the J gene lost 1 base, with 15 bases spanning the gap. Per the germline V gene, CDR1 is MNHEY and CDR2 is SVGAGI. As DNA, the CDR3 is TGTGCCAGCAGTTATATAGTGCGGGGTTCGAACACTGAAGCTTTCTTT. Its protein is CASSYIVRGSNTEAFF.

V gene TRBV5-6 combines with J gene TRBJ2-3; D is perhaps TRBD1 (5 bases). The CDR3 is 14 residues long. Deletions cut 3 bases from V and 2 bases from J, with 10 bases between. Germline loops: CDR1 SGHDT, CDR2 YYEEEE. The CDR3: CASSYRTPTDTQYF. The CDR3 region has the DNA TGTGCCAGCAGCTATCGGACACCCACAGATACGCAGTATTTT. Full variable domain (rest looked up from reference TRBV5-6 and TRBJ2-3): DAGVTQSPTHLIKTRGQQVTLRCSPKSGHDTVSWYQQALGQGPQFIFQYYEEEERQRGNFPDRFSGHQFPNYSSELNVNALLLGDSALYLCASSYRTPTDTQYFGPGTRLTVL.

This clonotype came up a few times. The V and J genes are TRBV7-2 and TRBJ2-5; TRBD2 matches at 13 bases. CDR3 size: 16 residues. Germline loops: CDR1 SGHTA, CDR2 FQGNSA. V trimming: 1 base; J trimming: 4 bases; junction bases outside the gene matches: 3. CDR3 region: CASSLVGTSGVETQYF. For the CDR3, the DNA is TGTGCCAGCAGCTTAGTAGGGACTAGCGGGGTAGAGACCCAGTACTTC.

The chain carries TRBV28 and TRBJ2-5, with TRBD1 matching 9 bases. This CDR3 has 16 amino acids. Germline values: CDR1 MDHEN, CDR2 SYDVKM. With 4 bases clipped from V and 5 bases from J, the junction kept 11 bases outside the gene matches. Here the CDR3 reads CASSSPKGTGWETQYF. The CDR3 DNA sequence: TGTGCCAGCAGTTCACCGAAGGGGACAGGGTGGGAGACCCAGTACTTC.